This T cell receptor (beta chain) came from a study of persistence of HIV-infected CD4 T cells. The wider study: A couple of participants gave one leukapheresis sample; others gave up to roughly 180 mL blood repeatedly.

Note on this clone: Its antigen is as yet unknown.

Lysates of CMV-infected fibroblasts at approximately 9.4 ug/mL stimulated these cells. CD40L-negative CD69-negative CD45RO-high memory CD4+ T cells were sorted as populations depleted of antigen-responding cells. PBMCs were depleted of CD8+ T cells before stimulation. A roughly 20-hour stimulation of CD8-depleted PBMCs used anti-CD28/CD49d costimulation, CD40-blocking antibody and enfuvirtide. Study outcomes and limitations: Degenerate expanded CDR3beta sequences were enriched among CMV- and Gag-responding cells.

Trimming shortened V by 4 bases and J by 0 bases, and 10 bases separated the two germline ends. CDR1 is SGHRS and CDR2 is YFSETQ in the germline V gene. The CDR3 has 15 residues. The immunoSEQ assay was version 4, run in survey mode. Repertoires were generated with immunoSEQ multiplex PCR, while TCRdb's copy carries only in-frame clones and drops some. The sample includes over 25,000 clones, approximately 78% seen only once; the top ten take about 4.5%. The sequencing used CD4+ T cells sorted from PBMCs after roughly 19-hour stimulation, collected from a patient who received antiretroviral therapy. This receptor was obtained from an adult man with HIV who was CMV-seropositive. This chain uses TRBV5-1 with TRBJ1-4; the D gene is possibly TRBD1 (5 bases). Here the CDR3 reads CASSRGGATNEKLFF. The CDR3 DNA sequence: TGCGCCAGCAGCCGCGGGGGGGCAACTAATGAAAAACTGTTTTTT.